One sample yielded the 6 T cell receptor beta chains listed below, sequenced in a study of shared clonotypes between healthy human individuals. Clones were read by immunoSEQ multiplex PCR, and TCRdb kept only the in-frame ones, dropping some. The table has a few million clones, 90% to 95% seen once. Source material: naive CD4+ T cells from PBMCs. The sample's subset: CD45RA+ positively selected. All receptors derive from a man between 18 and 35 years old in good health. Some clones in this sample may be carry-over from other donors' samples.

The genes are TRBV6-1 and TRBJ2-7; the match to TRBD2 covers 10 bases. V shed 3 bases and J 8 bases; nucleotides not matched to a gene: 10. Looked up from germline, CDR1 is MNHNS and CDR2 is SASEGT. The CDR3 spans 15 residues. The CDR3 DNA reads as TGTGCCAGCAGTGATGCGACTAGCGGGCCGGGGAAGCAGTACTTC. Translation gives CASSDATSGPGKQYF.

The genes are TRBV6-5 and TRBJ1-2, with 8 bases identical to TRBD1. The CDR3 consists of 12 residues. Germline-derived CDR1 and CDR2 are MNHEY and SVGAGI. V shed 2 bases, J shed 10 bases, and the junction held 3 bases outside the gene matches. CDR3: CASSYGGQAYTF. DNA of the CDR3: TGTGCCAGCAGTTACGGGGGACAGGCCTACACCTTC.

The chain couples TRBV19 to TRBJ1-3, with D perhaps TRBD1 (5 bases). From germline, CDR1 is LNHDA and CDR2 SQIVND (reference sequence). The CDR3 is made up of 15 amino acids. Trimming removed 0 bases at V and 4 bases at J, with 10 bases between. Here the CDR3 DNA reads TGTGCCAGTAGTATAGATACGGGACCCGGAAACACCATATATTTT. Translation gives CASSIDTGPGNTIYF.

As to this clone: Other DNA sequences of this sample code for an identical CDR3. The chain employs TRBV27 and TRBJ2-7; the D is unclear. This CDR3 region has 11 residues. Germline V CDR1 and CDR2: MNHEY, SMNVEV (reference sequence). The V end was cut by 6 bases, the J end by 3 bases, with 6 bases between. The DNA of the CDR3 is TGTGCCAGCAGCCTTCGCTACGAGCAGTACTTC. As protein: CASSLRYEQYF.

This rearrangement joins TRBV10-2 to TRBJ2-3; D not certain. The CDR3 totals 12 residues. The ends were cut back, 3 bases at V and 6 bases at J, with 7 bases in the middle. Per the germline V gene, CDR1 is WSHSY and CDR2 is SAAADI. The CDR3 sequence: CASSENWDTQYF. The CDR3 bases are TGCGCCAGCAGTGAAAACTGGGATACGCAGTATTTT.

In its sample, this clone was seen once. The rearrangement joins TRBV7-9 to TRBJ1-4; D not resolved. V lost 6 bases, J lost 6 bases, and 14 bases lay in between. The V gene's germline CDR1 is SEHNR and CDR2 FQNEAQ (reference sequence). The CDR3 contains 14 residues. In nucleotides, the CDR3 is TGTGCCAGCAGTAGGACGGGAGACCATGAAAAACTGTTTTTT. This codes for CASSRTGDHEKLFF.